These 31 T cell receptor beta chains came from one sample sequenced in a study of PD-1 blockade in classical Hodgkin lymphoma. The data were produced by immunoSEQ multiplex PCR, yet TCRdb's version contains in-frame clones alone and is incomplete. The table lists more than 20,000 clones, approximately 84% of them singletons. In every patient, relapse followed autologous stem cell transplantation, while exposure to brentuximab vedotin differed. This material consisted of peripheral blood mononuclear cells (PBMCs), taken at baseline. The source of these receptors is a human donor with classical Hodgkin lymphoma.

The genes are TRBV11-2 and TRBJ1-2, with D possibly being TRBD1 (6 bases). V dropped 5 bases and J dropped 8 bases, with 15 bases sitting between them. The CDR3 runs to 13 residues. Germline V gene data show CDR1 as SGHAT and CDR2 as FQNNGV. The CDR3 DNA is TGTGCCAGCAGCCCCAAGACAGGATCCGGCTACACCTTC. Its translation is CASSPKTGSGYTF.

V gene TRBV7-8 combines with J gene TRBJ1-5; D unresolved. The CDR3 has 15 residues. CDR1 SGHVS and CDR2 FQNEAQ come from the germline V gene. With 2 bases removed from V and 0 bases from J, the gap between germline ends came to 8 bases. The CDR3 protein is CASSLNFGSNQPQHF. The CDR3 DNA sequence: TGTGCCAGCAGCTTAAATTTCGGTAGCAATCAGCCCCAGCATTTT.

The chain carries TRBV5-1 and TRBJ1-1, with 8 bases matching TRBD1. This CDR3 region has 14 residues. Losses at the gene ends were 4 bases for V and 1 base for J; bases not matched to a gene: 3. In germline, CDR1 is SGHRS, CDR2 YFSETQ. The CDR3 protein is CASSKQGENTEAFF. CDR3 sequence (DNA): TGCGCCAGCAGCAAACAGGGGGAGAACACTGAAGCTTTCTTT. The whole variable domain, filled in from reference TRBV5-1 and TRBJ1-1, reads KAGVTQTPRYLIKTRGQQVTLSCSPISGHRSVSWYQQTPGQGLQFLFEYFSETQRNKGNFPGRFSGRQFSNSRSEMNVSTLELGDSALYLCASSKQGENTEAFFGQGTRLTVV.

This chain uses TRBV5-5 with TRBJ2-5; the match to TRBD2 covers 7 bases. The J segment lost 5 bases and the V segment lost 4 bases, leaving 8 bases of the junction unmatched. The CDR3 runs 14 residues. Germline-derived CDR1 and CDR2 are SGHKS and YYEKEE (reference sequence). In nucleotides, the CDR3 is TGTGCCAGCAGCCTTACGACTAGCCTGGAGACCCAGTACTTC. This codes for CASSLTTSLETQYF.

This chain uses TRBV5-1 with TRBJ2-1; D is undetermined. Per the germline V gene, CDR1 is SGHRS and CDR2 is YFSETQ. This CDR3 spans 14 amino acids. The V end was cut by 1 base, the J end by 8 bases, with 13 bases between. The CDR3 DNA follows: TGCGCCAGCAGCTTGTTGGGAAACCTTGATGAGCAGTTCTTC. This encodes CASSLLGNLDEQFF.

V is TRBV5-4 and J is TRBJ2-2, with TRBD1 matching over 7 bases. Germline V CDR1 and CDR2: SGHNT, YYREEE (reference sequence). This CDR3 is built from 15 residues. The V and J ends lost 5 bases and 6 bases, in that order; junction bases with no gene match: 10. The CDR3 region is CASRHRQGNAGELFF. The CDR3 DNA reads TGTGCCAGCAGACATCGACAGGGAAACGCCGGGGAGCTGTTTTTT.

This clone was observed a few times. The chain uses TRBV5-1 and TRBJ2-3; no reliable D call. Germline V gene lookup returns CDR1 SGHRS and CDR2 YFSETQ. The CDR3 extends over 15 amino acids. The V and J ends lost 4 bases and 3 bases respectively, with 15 bases between them. DNA of the CDR3: TGCGCCAGCAGCCTGGTTTCCCCAGATACAGATACGCAGTATTTT. As protein: CASSLVSPDTDTQYF.

The genes are TRBV28 and TRBJ2-7; D unresolved. CDR1 and CDR2 from the germline V gene are MDHEN and SYDVKM. V was trimmed by 3 bases and J by 3 bases, leaving 12 bases between them. The CDR3 is 14 residues long. CDR3 DNA sequence: TGTGCCAGCAGTTTTTTTTCTACCCACTACGAGCAGTACTTC. This gives the protein CASSFFSTHYEQYF.

The chain combines TRBV11-1 with TRBJ1-1; maybe TRBD1 (6 bases). The germline gives CDR1 SGHAT, CDR2 FQDESV (reference sequence). The CDR3 is 16 residues long. V dropped 3 bases and J dropped 5 bases, with 19 bases sitting between them. The CDR3, as DNA: TGTGCCAGCAGCTTGTACAGGGTGAAAACGGGAACTGAAGCTTTCTTT. The encoded protein is CASSLYRVKTGTEAFF.

The V call is TRBV6-6, the J call TRBJ1-6; D possibly corresponds to TRBD1 (6 bases). Looked up from germline, CDR1 is MNHNY and CDR2 is SVGAGI (reference sequence). This CDR3 has 14 residues. Trimming pared 5 bases from V and 9 bases from J, leaving 14 bases between. The CDR3 nucleotides are TGTGCCAGCAGTCCGACAGGTTATCTTTCACCCCTCCACTTT. The encoded protein is CASSPTGYLSPLHF.

The J gene is TRBJ2-3, the V gene TRBV6-1, with 8 nucleotides matching TRBD2. The CDR3 is 14 residues long. The germline gives CDR1 MNHNS, CDR2 SASEGT. With 4 bases clipped from V and 1 base from J, the junction kept 1 base outside the gene matches. The CDR3 reads CASSVSGGTDTQYF. In DNA form, the CDR3 reads TGTGCCAGCAGTGTTAGCGGGGGCACAGATACGCAGTATTTT.

This chain uses TRBV4-3 with TRBJ2-2, with no clear D. The CDR3 runs 16 residues. The ends were cut back, 0 bases at V and 4 bases at J, with 12 bases in the middle. Germline V lookup: CDR1 LGHNA, CDR2 YSLEER. The DNA for the CDR3 is TGCGCCAGCAGCCAAGATTTCCCACTGGGCACCGGGGAGCTGTTTTTT. Translated, it gives CASSQDFPLGTGELFF.

The J gene is TRBJ2-5, the V gene TRBV12-5; 7 bases line up with TRBD2. Trimming took 7 bases from V and 4 from J; bases not matched to a gene: 6. Germline values: CDR1 LGHNT, CDR2 FRNRAP. The CDR3 covers 13 residues. The CDR3 reads CASEVSGGETQYF. The CDR3 nucleotides are TGTGCTAGTGAGGTCTCGGGGGGAGAGACCCAGTACTTC.

This chain uses TRBV18 with TRBJ1-6; 8 nucleotides align to TRBD1. This CDR3 comprises 18 residues. Germline V gives CDR1 KGHSH, CDR2 LQKENI. The V gene end was trimmed by 3 bases and the J gene end by 7 bases; junction bases not matched to a gene: 14. The CDR3 here is CASSPFQSGQGQNSPLHF. DNA of the CDR3: TGTGCCAGCTCACCTTTTCAATCCGGACAGGGACAGAATTCACCCCTCCACTTT.

CDR3 DNA: TGTGCCAGCAGATTTACCCGGGACAATGAGCAGTTCTTC. Protein: CASRFTRDNEQFF. This chain links TRBV7-8 with TRBJ2-1; no definite D call. In germline, CDR1 is SGHVS, CDR2 FQNEAQ. V lost 6 bases and J 5 bases, leaving 11 bases between the germline ends. This CDR3 has 13 residues.

The V and J genes are TRBV7-2 and TRBJ2-1; 8 nucleotides line up with TRBD1. V shed 5 bases, J shed 7 bases, and the junction held 10 bases outside the gene matches. In germline, CDR1 is SGHTA, CDR2 FQGNSA. The CDR3 loop spans 15 amino acids. The CDR3 region has the DNA TGTGCCAGCAGCCCTCGGCAGGGGGCGGGGAATGAGCAGTTCTTC. Residues: CASSPRQGAGNEQFF. Variable domain in full (rest from reference TRBV7-2 and TRBJ2-1): GAGVSQSPSNKVTEKGKDVELRCDPISGHTALYWYRQSLGQGLEFLIYFQGNSAPDKSGLPSDRFSAERTGGSVSTLTIQRTQQEDSAVYLCASSPRQGAGNEQFFGPGTRLTVL.

The rearrangement links TRBV4-2 to TRBJ2-1, with 9 bases fitting TRBD2. The CDR3 spans 15 residues. The junction had 3 bases not matched to a gene; V was cut back by 0 bases and J by 6 bases. In germline, CDR1 is LGHNA, CDR2 YNFKEQ. CDR3 loop: CASSQDASGVNEQFF. The DNA for the CDR3 is TGTGCCAGCAGCCAAGATGCTAGCGGGGTCAATGAGCAGTTCTTC.

The CDR3 DNA sequence: TGCGCCAGCAGCCCAAGTCCCCCGGACAGGTTGAATGGCTACACCTTC. Translating gives CASSPSPPDRLNGYTF. This chain connects TRBV5-1 to TRBJ1-2, with 7 bases that match TRBD1. With 4 bases clipped from V and 6 bases from J, the junction kept 15 bases outside the gene matches. The CDR3 is 16 amino acids. Germline assignment: CDR1 SGHRS and CDR2 YFSETQ.

The chain uses TRBV2 and TRBJ2-5, with TRBD1 matching over 9 bases. Germline V CDR1 and CDR2: SNHLY, FYNNEI. The CDR3 extends over 15 amino acids. J gave up 4 bases and V 2 bases, and 5 bases lay outside the gene matches. The CDR3 protein is CASSEQGQGTETQYF. The CDR3 bases are TGTGCCAGCAGTGAACAGGGACAGGGTACAGAGACCCAGTACTTC.

This chain uses TRBV5-1 with TRBJ2-1; 15 bases agree with TRBD2. V lost 3 bases to trimming and J lost 9 bases; unmatched junction nucleotides: 4. This CDR3 is built from 15 residues. Germline lookup yields CDR1 SGHRS and CDR2 YFSETQ. The CDR3 region has the DNA TGCGCCAGCAGCTCAGGACTAGCGGGGGGGAGTGAGCAGTTCTTC. It specifies CASSSGLAGGSEQFF.

The J gene is TRBJ2-3, the V gene TRBV5-1, with 8 bases matching TRBD1. The V gene end was trimmed by 4 bases and the J gene end by 1 base; junction bases not matched to a gene: 5. Germline loops: CDR1 SGHRS, CDR2 YFSETQ. The CDR3 is 15 amino acids. CDR3 loop: CASSPDRVGTDTQYF. The CDR3 nucleotides are TGCGCCAGCAGCCCGGACAGGGTGGGCACAGATACGCAGTATTTT.

CDR3 in DNA: TGTGCCAGCAGTGAATCGGACCTAAATTCACCCCTCCACTTT. The encoded protein is CASSESDLNSPLHF. The V and J genes are TRBV2 and TRBJ1-6; D is unresolved. Germline V gene data show CDR1 as SNHLY and CDR2 as FYNNEI. The CDR3 is 14 amino acids. The V and J ends lost 2 bases and 7 bases respectively, with 9 bases between them.

The V call is TRBV18, the J call TRBJ1-6; D is ambiguous. In germline, CDR1 is KGHSH, CDR2 LQKENI. The CDR3 totals 15 residues. Trimming removed 3 bases from V and 8 bases from J, with 14 bases in between. CDR3 sequence reads: CASSPRTGSDSPLHF. CDR3 DNA sequence: TGTGCCAGCTCACCGCGGACGGGGTCGGATTCACCCCTCCACTTT.

The gene calls are TRBV7-8 and TRBJ2-2; no firm D call. Germline CDR1 is SGHVS and CDR2 is FQNEAQ. V lost 10 bases and J 6 bases, leaving 15 bases between the germline ends. The CDR3 runs to 13 residues. The CDR3, as DNA: TGTGCCATGGCCGCACGCTCTCCCGGGGAGCTGTTTTTT. Translation gives CAMAARSPGELFF.

This clone has a single count. J is TRBJ2-7 and V is TRBV7-2, with D tentatively TRBD2 (5 bases). Trimming removed 3 bases from V and 0 bases from J, with 12 bases in between. This CDR3 comprises 15 residues. The germline CDR1 and CDR2 sequences are SGHTA and FQGNSA. The CDR3: CASSFGENPSYEQYF. The DNA of the CDR3 is TGTGCCAGCAGCTTCGGGGAAAATCCCTCCTACGAGCAGTACTTC. Full variable domain (rest looked up from reference TRBV7-2 and TRBJ2-7): GAGVSQSPSNKVTEKGKDVELRCDPISGHTALYWYRQSLGQGLEFLIYFQGNSAPDKSGLPSDRFSAERTGGSVSTLTIQRTQQEDSAVYLCASSFGENPSYEQYFGPGTRLTVT.

This sequence joins TRBV5-1 and TRBJ1-1; D unresolved. Germline V lookup: CDR1 SGHRS, CDR2 YFSETQ. The CDR3 runs to 15 residues. Trimming removed 1 base at V and 4 bases at J, with 14 bases between. CDR3 amino acids: CASSLSPGGGTEAFF. Here the CDR3 DNA reads TGCGCCAGCAGCTTGTCCCCGGGAGGAGGCACTGAAGCTTTCTTT.

This clone was observed once. The chain recombines TRBV7-2 with TRBJ2-5, with D possibly called TRBD1 or TRBD2 (5 bases each). V was cut by 1 base and J by 7 bases, with 16 bases left in between. This CDR3 has 15 amino acids. The germline gives CDR1 SGHTA, CDR2 FQGNSA. CDR3 region: CASSLEGTGTRTQYF. The CDR3 DNA is TGTGCCAGCAGCTTAGAGGGAACCGGGACCCGGACCCAGTACTTC.

This clone has just one count. The CDR3 DNA reads as TGTGCCAGCAGCTTGTTGAGACAGTACCAAGAGACCCAGTACTTC. This translates into CASSLLRQYQETQYF. The chain uses TRBV5-6 and TRBJ2-5; the D gene is possibly TRBD1 (5 bases). Trimming shortened V by 1 base and J by 0 bases, and 10 bases separated the two germline ends. In germline, CDR1 is SGHDT, CDR2 YYEEEE. The CDR3 is 15 amino acids.

The chain has TRBV19 and TRBJ2-7; 10 bases match TRBD1. With 5 bases clipped from V and 4 bases from J, the junction kept 5 bases outside the gene matches. This CDR3 contains 14 residues. Germline V gives CDR1 LNHDA, CDR2 SQIVND (reference sequence). CDR3 protein: CASSRDRGLYEQYF. The CDR3 nucleotides are TGTGCCAGTAGTCGGGACAGGGGTTTATACGAGCAGTACTTC.

CDR3 sequence (DNA): TGTGCCAGTATGTCAGGAGGTTCACCCCTCCACTTT. Protein sequence: CASMSGGSPLHF. V usage is TRBV19 and J usage is TRBJ1-6; D is unclear. The CDR3 length is 12 residues. The V end was cut by 7 bases, the J end by 9 bases, with 10 bases between. Germline lookup yields CDR1 LNHDA and CDR2 SQIVND (reference sequence).

V gene TRBV21-1 combines with J gene TRBJ2-5; the DNA was not used to check the table's D call, TRBD1. TRBV21-1 is a pseudogene. The CDR3 is 16 residues long. The CDR3 DNA reads TGTGCCAGCAGCAAACAGGGTCCCCATCGCCAAGAGACCCAGTACTTC. It yields the protein CASSKQGPHRQETQYF.